Below are 28 T cell receptor beta chains sequenced from a single sample in a study of T cells in Graves' hyperthyroidism and ophthalmopathy. Researchers amplified the TCR beta CDR3 regions from RNA transcripts. During a first-round RT-PCR of the TCR CDR3, the HTBI primer set was used. Each CDR3 protein gets one entry after TCRdb re-called the multiplex PCR reads with MiXCR. This sample carries hundreds of thousands of distinct CDR3 sequences, around 17% of them seen once, and the ten largest clones take 44%. Input material: blood. The receptors were gathered from a man aged 35 to 55 with Graves' hyperthyroidism.

This clonotype came up many times. The chain links TRBV5-6 to TRBJ2-3, with 13 bases fitting TRBD2. The germline V gene has CDR1 SGHDT and CDR2 YYEEEE. The CDR3 length is 18 residues. V shed 4 bases and J 4 bases; nucleotides not matched to a gene: 12. CDR3 in amino acids: CASSQGPPTSGGADTQYF. CDR3 DNA: TGTGCCAGCAGCCAGGGACCCCCTACTAGCGGGGGGGCAGATACGCAGTATTTT.

Many counts were recorded for this clonotype. V and J are TRBV2 and TRBJ2-1; D perhaps matches TRBD2 (5 bases). Germline CDR1 and CDR2: SNHLY and FYNNEI. With 1 base removed from V and 6 bases from J, the gap between germline ends came to 13 bases. The CDR3 length is 15 residues. DNA for the CDR3: TGTGCCAGCAGTGAAGGGCATCTAGGGAGCAATGAGCAGTTCTTC. It translates to CASSEGHLGSNEQFF.

This clonotype was counted ten times or more. The chain employs TRBV28 and TRBJ2-7; D is ambiguous. V was clipped by 2 bases and J by 2 bases, with 10 bases between them. The germline V gene encodes CDR1 MDHEN and CDR2 SYDVKM. This CDR3 region has 14 residues. The CDR3 is CASSLGGSTYEQYF. CDR3 coding DNA: TGTGCCAGCAGTTTAGGCGGCAGTACCTACGAGCAGTACTTC.

This clonotype was counted ten times or more. CDR3 region: CASGERDVTIYF. The CDR3 DNA follows: TGTGCCAGCGGTGAACGGGATGTGACCATATATTTT. The chain links TRBV7-2 to TRBJ1-3; no reliable D call. The germline gives CDR1 SGHTA, CDR2 FQGNSA. Trimming left V 8 bases short and J 10 bases short, with 15 bases between. The CDR3 is 12 residues long. The variable domain in full, with the rest retrieved from reference TRBV7-2 and TRBJ1-3, is GAGVSQSPSNKVTEKGKDVELRCDPISGHTALYWYRQSLGQGLEFLIYFQGNSAPDKSGLPSDRFSAERTGGSVSTLTIQRTQQEDSAVYLCASGERDVTIYFGEGSWLTVV.

This clonotype was seen a few times. The chain uses TRBV28 and TRBJ1-5, with D tentatively TRBD1 (6 bases). Between the trimmed V and J ends, which lost 5 bases and 3 bases, there was a span of 17 bases. The germline gives CDR1 MDHEN, CDR2 SYDVKM. The CDR3 extends over 16 amino acids. The CDR3 loop reads CASSLGVRGFNQPQHF. The CDR3, as DNA: TGTGCCAGCAGTCTGGGGGTCAGGGGATTCAATCAGCCCCAGCATTTT.

The CDR3 is CSVEEGDYGYTF. The CDR3 nucleotides read TGCAGCGTTGAGGAGGGGGACTATGGCTACACCTTC. The rearrangement uses TRBV29-1 and TRBJ1-2; tentatively, D is TRBD1 (6 bases). The CDR3 loop spans 12 amino acids. Deletions cut 3 bases from V and 3 bases from J, with 8 bases between. Germline V gene lookup returns CDR1 SQVTM and CDR2 ANQGSEA.

This clonotype was detected a few times. As DNA, the CDR3 is TGTGCCAGCAGTTACTCCGGACAGGGGGCAACTAATGAAAAACTGTTTTTT. Protein sequence: CASSYSGQGATNEKLFF. The rearrangement joins TRBV6-5 to TRBJ1-4; 10 nucleotides agree with TRBD1. The CDR3 runs to 17 residues. Germline assignment: CDR1 MNHEY and CDR2 SVGAGI. The J segment lost 0 bases and the V segment lost 0 bases, leaving 1 base of the junction unmatched.

This clonotype has at least ten counts. The genes are TRBV28 and TRBJ1-6; D is possibly TRBD1 (6 bases). The ends were cut back, 3 bases at V and 4 bases at J, with 13 bases in the middle. CDR3 size: 16 residues. CDR1 is MDHEN, CDR2 SYDVKM, per germline. The CDR3 sequence is CASSFLFRGYNSPLHF. The CDR3 DNA follows: TGTGCCAGCAGTTTTCTCTTCAGGGGATATAATTCACCCCTCCACTTT.

This clonotype came up many times. The rearrangement links TRBV27 to TRBJ2-3; D perhaps matches TRBD2 (6 bases). V shed 3 bases and J shed 1 base, with 17 bases lying between them. The germline V gene encodes CDR1 MNHEY and CDR2 SMNVEV (reference sequence). The CDR3 runs to 17 residues. The CDR3 sequence is CASSLSRAGIGTDTQYF. Written as DNA, the CDR3 is TGTGCCAGCAGTTTGTCCCGGGCGGGGATAGGCACAGATACGCAGTATTTT.

This clonotype was recorded many times. The chain combines TRBV12-3 or TRBV12-4 with TRBJ2-4; D assignment may be TRBD1 or TRBD2 (5 bases each). Trimming took 6 bases from V and 0 from J, leaving 18 bases between them. The CDR3 is 17 amino acids. CDR3 DNA sequence: TGTGCCAGCAGCCAAGGGTGGGGGACGGAAGCCAAAAACATTCAGTACTTC. This codes for CASSQGWGTEAKNIQYF.

The chain joins TRBV5-1 to TRBJ1-5; a possible D gene is TRBD1 (5 bases). Per germline, CDR1 SGHRS and CDR2 YFSETQ. The CDR3 covers 15 residues. V was trimmed by 1 base and J by 3 bases, leaving 11 bases between them. The CDR3 DNA sequence: TGCGCCAGCAGCTTGCTTGGGGGGAACAATCAGCCCCAGCATTTT. It yields the protein CASSLLGGNNQPQHF.

The V call is TRBV4-1, the J call TRBJ1-3; no reliable D call. V was trimmed by 0 bases and J by 4 bases, leaving 7 bases between them. The germline V gene has CDR1 MGHRA and CDR2 YSYEKL. The CDR3 totals 14 residues. CDR3 in amino acids: CASSQEGLGNTIYF. The CDR3 coding sequence is TGCGCCAGCAGCCAAGAAGGGCTAGGAAACACCATATATTTT.

The chain joins TRBV6-1 to TRBJ2-7; D unresolved. CDR1 MNHNS and CDR2 SASEGT come from the germline V gene. CDR3 length: 14 amino acids. V was clipped by 5 bases and J by 1 base, with 12 bases between them. CDR3 amino acids: CASSSRRFSYEQYF. The DNA for the CDR3 is TGTGCCAGCAGTTCCCGACGATTTTCCTACGAGCAGTACTTC.

There are many counts of this clonotype. The chain uses TRBV6-1 and TRBJ1-1, with 10 positions matching TRBD1. Trimming removed 6 bases from V and 5 bases from J; junction bases left unmatched: 6. CDR3 length: 14 amino acids. The germline V gene encodes CDR1 MNHNS and CDR2 SASEGT. The CDR3 region has the DNA TGTGCCAGCAGAGGGGACAGGGGAGGTACTGAAGCTTTCTTT. Amino acid sequence: CASRGDRGGTEAFF.

This clonotype was counted at least ten times. The chain links TRBV2 to TRBJ2-2; 8 bases map to TRBD1. The CDR3 runs 15 residues. Germline CDR1 and CDR2: SNHLY and FYNNEI. After removal of 6 bases from V and 1 base from J, the junction contained 4 bases not matched to a gene. This chain's CDR3 is CASSSGTGNTGELFF. CDR3 DNA sequence: TGTGCCAGCAGCTCCGGGACAGGGAACACCGGGGAGCTGTTTTTT.

About this clonotype: A read error is possible here, since a much larger clone lies one base away. V usage is TRBV11-3 and J usage is TRBJ2-1; 7 bases agree with TRBD1. CDR3 length: 14 residues. Germline CDR1 SGHNT, CDR2 YENEEA. The junction had 16 bases not matched to a gene; V was cut back by 8 bases and J by 12 bases. The CDR3 reads CASSLGQPPVGQFF. DNA for the CDR3: TGTGCCAGCTCACTGGGACAGCCCCCGGTTGGGCAGTTCTTC.

The table lists this clonotype with many counts. V and J are TRBV20-1 and TRBJ1-1; 8 nucleotides agree with TRBD1. J gave up 8 bases and V 2 bases, and 10 bases lay outside the gene matches. CDR1 and CDR2 (germline): DFQATT, SNEGSKA (reference sequence). The CDR3 spans 14 residues. DNA for the CDR3: TGCAGTGCTAGACGGGACAGGAGTTGGGGGGAAGCTTTCTTT. Translation: CSARRDRSWGEAFF.

This clonotype occurred many times. The V call is TRBV28, the J call TRBJ1-6; D might be TRBD1 (6 bases). Germline-derived CDR1 and CDR2 are MDHEN and SYDVKM. This CDR3 spans 15 amino acids. The ends were cut back, 7 bases at V and 8 bases at J, with 18 bases in the middle. CDR3 in amino acids: CASTLGGQRYSPLHF. DNA of the CDR3: TGTGCCAGCACACTAGGGGGGCAGAGATATTCACCCCTCCACTTT.

This clonotype was seen ten or more times. The rearrangement joins TRBV30 to TRBJ1-5; D call uncertain. Germline V gene lookup returns CDR1 GTSNPN and CDR2 SVGIG (reference sequence). Trimming stripped 1 base from V and 5 bases from J, with 12 bases between. There are 14 residues in the CDR3. The CDR3 coding sequence is TGTGCCTGGAGTGGGGTAACGGAAGATCAGCCCCAGCATTTT. The encoded protein is CAWSGVTEDQPQHF. The full variable domain, completed using reference TRBV30 and TRBJ1-5, is SQTIHQWPATLVQPVGSPLSLECTVEGTSNPNLYWYRQAAGRGLQLLFYSVGIGQISSEVPQNLSASRPQDRQFILSSKKLLLSDSGFYLCAWSGVTEDQPQHFGDGTRLSIL.

This clonotype was picked up a small number of times. This chain uses TRBV20-1 with TRBJ1-6; 10 positions agree with TRBD1. The CDR3 length is 16 residues. Germline trimming cut 5 bases from V and 4 bases from J; bases unmatched to any gene: 8. Germline values: CDR1 DFQATT, CDR2 SNEGSKA (reference sequence). CDR3 bases: TGCAGTGCTCCGTTGGGACAGGGGTATTATAATTCACCCCTCCACTTT. Translated: CSAPLGQGYYNSPLHF.

This clonotype was counted between two and nine times. The CDR3 reads CASSIGQARANEQFF. CDR3 sequence (DNA): TGTGCCAGTAGTATAGGGCAGGCGAGGGCGAATGAGCAGTTCTTC. The chain recombines TRBV19 with TRBJ2-1; D is perhaps TRBD2 (5 bases). The ends were cut back, 1 base at V and 7 bases at J, with 14 bases in the middle. CDR1 LNHDA and CDR2 SQIVND come from the germline V gene (reference sequence). This CDR3 region has 15 residues.

In its sample, this clonotype was seen a few times. The genes are TRBV10-3 and TRBJ1-1; D is perhaps TRBD1 (5 bases). CDR1 and CDR2 (germline): ENHRY, SYGVKD. With 4 bases removed from V and 3 bases from J, the gap between germline ends came to 12 bases. The CDR3 is 14 amino acids. CDR3 DNA: TGTGCCATCAGTGCTCAGGGTCGGGACACTGAAGCTTTCTTT. Amino acid sequence: CAISAQGRDTEAFF.

V is TRBV27 and J is TRBJ2-7; no reliable D call. V lost 5 bases, J lost 2 bases, and 16 bases lay in between. Germline V lookup: CDR1 MNHEY, CDR2 SMNVEV (reference sequence). The CDR3 is 15 residues long. CDR3 coding DNA: TGTGCCAGCAGTCCCTCCCGGGCCATCCCCTACGAGCAGTACTTC. Its protein product is CASSPSRAIPYEQYF.

The chain carries TRBV29-1 and TRBJ2-2, with D possibly TRBD2 on 5 matching bases. The V end lost 5 bases, the J end lost 7 bases, and 14 bases lay between the germline ends. Germline CDR1 reads SQVTM; CDR2 reads ANQGSEA. The CDR3 sequence is 13 residues long. In DNA, the CDR3 is TGCAGCGTTTGCAGAGGGTATAACGGGGAGCTGTTTTTT. This encodes CSVCRGYNGELFF.

With regard to this clonotype: Since a much larger clone is just one base distant, this may be a read error. The V call is TRBV24-1, the J call TRBJ2-5; no clear D gene. CDR3 size: 11 residues. Germline values: CDR1 KGHDR, CDR2 SFDVKD. The CDR3 nucleotides read TGTACCACCAGTGAAGGAGAGACCCAGTACTTC. It yields the protein CTTSEGETQYF.

In the case of this clonotype: This may arise from a read error, as a much more abundant clone is one base away. The CDR3 does not end in the conserved phenylalanine or tryptophan, so this is likely a read error. The chain employs TRBV6-5 and TRBJ2-7, with 8 bases identical to TRBD2. The CDR3 extends over 14 amino acids. V lost 2 bases and J lost 1; bases outside the gene matches: 1. Germline V gene data show CDR1 as MNHEY and CDR2 as SVGAGI. The CDR3: CASSYASGSYEQYI. CDR3 bases: TGTGCCAGCAGTTACGCTAGCGGGTCCTACGAGCAGTACATC.

This clonotype was detected only a few times. The chain couples TRBV9 to TRBJ2-2; 8 bases line up with TRBD1. CDR1 and CDR2 from the germline V gene are SGDLS and YYNGEE. This CDR3 spans 14 amino acids. V gave up 2 bases and J gave up 5 bases; unmatched junction bases: 2. Here the CDR3 DNA reads TGTGCCAGCAGCGTTCAGGGGGCGACCGGGGAGCTGTTTTTT. As protein: CASSVQGATGELFF.

The chain combines TRBV24-1 with TRBJ2-3; the match to TRBD1 covers 8 bases. V gave up 3 bases and J gave up 1 base; unmatched junction bases: 2. Germline CDR1 and CDR2: KGHDR and SFDVKD. This CDR3 region has 15 residues. The CDR3 DNA sequence: TGTGCCACCAGTGATCAGGGACAGGGCACAGATACGCAGTATTTT. As protein: CATSDQGQGTDTQYF.